Listed below are T cell receptor beta chains from one sample, sequenced in a study of T cells in localized non-small cell lung cancer. Assay: immunoSEQ multiplex PCR; the TCRdb copy retains only in-frame clones and omits some. Of about 83,000 clones listed, 65% to 85% were seen once; the top ten hold more than 9%. Material: peripheral blood, obtained before any cancer treatment. The receptors originated from a female donor aged 60 or older with stage I lung adenocarcinoma. Both conserved end residues are part of each CDR3. Fields, in order: clone size, D gene, V gene, J gene, CDR3 protein, CDR3 DNA. The D gene is left open where the match is weak. Where a row states a size, it is once, few, many or the class of an expanded clone; other rows omit it.

size: NA; D: NA; V: TRBV7-2; J: TRBJ2-3; CDR3: CASSLVGRADTQYF; DNA: TGTGCCAGCAGCTTAGTGGGACGGGCAGATACGCAGTATTTT
size: NA; D: NA; V: TRBV6-1; J: TRBJ1-5; CDR3: CASSSPAGYNQPQHF; DNA: TGTGCCAGCAGTTCCCCGGCCGGATACAATCAGCCCCAGCATTTT
size: NA; D: TRBD1; V: TRBV18; J: TRBJ2-3; CDR3: CASSPPRQGRMFGDTQYF; DNA: TGTGCCAGCTCACCACCAAGACAGGGAAGAATGTTTGGAGATACGCAGTATTTT
size: NA; D: TRBD1; V: TRBV5-1; J: TRBJ2-1; CDR3: CASTPGPGQSYDEQFF; DNA: TGCGCCAGCACCCCTGGACCGGGACAGAGCTATGATGAGCAGTTCTTC
size: NA; D: NA; V: TRBV19; J: TRBJ1-4; CDR3: CASSIASRVTNEKLFF; DNA: TGTGCCAGTAGTATTGCAAGTCGGGTTACTAATGAAAAACTGTTTTTT
size: NA; D: NA; V: TRBV28; J: TRBJ2-3; CDR3: CASSYGWDTQYF; DNA: TGTGCCAGCAGTTACGGGTGGGATACGCAGTATTTT
size: few; D: NA; V: TRBV9; J: TRBJ1-1; CDR3: CASSVELERTTEAFF; DNA: TGTGCCAGCAGCGTAGAACTCGAGAGAACCACTGAAGCTTTCTTT
size: NA; D: NA; V: TRBV5-1; J: TRBJ2-1; CDR3: CASSLGDMPSYNEQFF; DNA: TGCGCCAGCAGCTTGGGAGATATGCCCTCCTACAATGAGCAGTTCTTC
size: NA; D: NA; V: TRBV11-1; J: TRBJ2-1; CDR3: CASTDGLSSYNEQFF; DNA: TGTGCCAGCACCGACGGATTAAGCTCCTACAATGAGCAGTTCTTC
size: NA; D: NA; V: TRBV27; J: TRBJ1-1; CDR3: CASSRTILTEAFF; DNA: TGTGCCAGCAGTCGGACAATTCTCACTGAAGCTTTCTTT
size: NA; D: NA; V: TRBV7-2; J: TRBJ2-7; CDR3: CASSFGTGQGEQYF; DNA: TGTGCCAGCAGCTTCGGCACCGGGCAGGGCGAGCAGTACTTC
size: once; D: NA; V: TRBV27; J: TRBJ2-3; CDR3: CASSPGPRTDTQYF; DNA: TGTGCCAGCAGTCCGGGGCCACGCACAGATACGCAGTATTTT
size: once; D: NA; V: TRBV15; J: TRBJ2-7; CDR3: CATSSPRLVLAYEQYF; DNA: TGTGCCACCAGCTCCCCCCGGTTAGTTCTCGCCTACGAGCAGTACTTC
size: NA; D: NA; V: TRBV19; J: TRBJ2-2; CDR3: CASSLLYTGELFF; DNA: TGTGCCAGTAGTCTCTTGTACACCGGGGAGCTGTTTTTT
size: NA; D: NA; V: TRBV28; J: TRBJ2-3; CDR3: CASSSRTVRFLNTQYF; DNA: TGTGCCAGCAGTTCAAGGACGGTCCGCTTCCTTAATACGCAGTATTTT
size: NA; D: NA; V: TRBV19; J: TRBJ1-1; CDR3: CASSASGHTEAFF; DNA: TGTGCCAGTAGTGCGTCCGGGCACACTGAAGCTTTCTTT
size: NA; D: NA; V: TRBV7-2; J: TRBJ1-2; CDR3: CASSLVSRVRGYGYTF; DNA: TGTGCCAGCAGCTTAGTCTCGCGGGTCAGGGGCTATGGCTACACCTTC